This entry is about one T cell receptor (beta chain). Sequencing used immunoSEQ multiplex PCR; TCRdb keeps in-frame clones, though not all of them. The repertoire holds 120,000 or so clones, with about 86% as singletons. Germline V CDR1 and CDR2: KGHSH, LQKENI. V dropped 0 bases and J dropped 6 bases, with 9 bases sitting between them. The CDR3 has 14 residues. This entry is derived from a study of blood T cell repertoires in COVID-19. Across the study: Researchers got acute and convalescent COVID-19 samples from the United States, Italy and Spain. In each case, the material was cDNA or gDNA derived from T cells, B-cell-depleted T cells, or PBMCs.

The sequence was collected from a woman aged 45-60 years with acute or convalescent COVID-19. The chain is built from TRBV18 and TRBJ1-5; D is possibly TRBD1 (5 bases). The source material was peripheral blood. CDR3 bases: TGTGCCAGCTCACCACCGATTCAGGGTCAGCCCCAGCATTTT. This gives the protein CASSPPIQGQPQHF.